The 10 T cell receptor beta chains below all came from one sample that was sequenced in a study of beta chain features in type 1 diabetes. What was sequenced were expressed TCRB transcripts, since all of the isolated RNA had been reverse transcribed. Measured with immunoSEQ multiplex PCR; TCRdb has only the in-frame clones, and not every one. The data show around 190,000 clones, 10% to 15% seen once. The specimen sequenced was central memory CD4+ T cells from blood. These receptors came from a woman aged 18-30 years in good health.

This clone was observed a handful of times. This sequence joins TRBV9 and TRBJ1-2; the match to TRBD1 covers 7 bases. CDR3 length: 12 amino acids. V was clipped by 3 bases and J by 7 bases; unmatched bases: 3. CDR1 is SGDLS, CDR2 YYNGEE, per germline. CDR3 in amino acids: CASSGRTGGYTF. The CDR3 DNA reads TGTGCCAGCAGCGGCCGGACAGGTGGCTACACCTTC.

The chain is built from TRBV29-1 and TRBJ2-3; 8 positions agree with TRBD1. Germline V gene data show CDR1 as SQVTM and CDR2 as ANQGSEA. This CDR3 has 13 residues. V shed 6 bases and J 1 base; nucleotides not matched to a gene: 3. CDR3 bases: TGCAGCGTAGACAGGGGTCGCACAGATACGCAGTATTTT. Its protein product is CSVDRGRTDTQYF.

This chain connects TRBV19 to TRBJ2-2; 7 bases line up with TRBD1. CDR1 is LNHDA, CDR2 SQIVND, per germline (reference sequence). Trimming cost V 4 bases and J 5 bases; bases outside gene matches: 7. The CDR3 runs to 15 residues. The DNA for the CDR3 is TGTGCCAGTAGTACCCGGACAGGACGGACCGGGGAGCTGTTTTTT. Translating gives CASSTRTGRTGELFF.

Written as DNA, the CDR3 is TGTGCCAGCAGCTTAGGGGGACAGGGTTCGGATACGCAGTATTTT. Protein sequence: CASSLGGQGSDTQYF. The gene calls are TRBV7-8 and TRBJ2-3; 9 bases fit TRBD1. Germline V gene data show CDR1 as SGHVS and CDR2 as FQNEAQ. V was clipped by 1 base and J by 6 bases; unmatched bases: 5. The CDR3 has 15 residues.

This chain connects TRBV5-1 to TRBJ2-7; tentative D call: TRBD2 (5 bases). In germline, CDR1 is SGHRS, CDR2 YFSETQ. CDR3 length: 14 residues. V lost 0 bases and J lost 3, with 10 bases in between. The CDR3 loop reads CASSLAGSDYEQYF. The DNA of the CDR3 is TGCGCCAGCAGCTTGGCGGGGTCAGACTACGAGCAGTACTTC. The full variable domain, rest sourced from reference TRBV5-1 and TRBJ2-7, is KAGVTQTPRYLIKTRGQQVTLSCSPISGHRSVSWYQQTPGQGLQFLFEYFSETQRNKGNFPGRFSGRQFSNSRSEMNVSTLELGDSALYLCASSLAGSDYEQYFGPGTRLTVT.

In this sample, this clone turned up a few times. This chain's CDR3 is CASSLSSPEQFF. CDR3 DNA sequence: TGTGCCAGCAGCTTATCCTCCCCTGAGCAGTTCTTC. The chain links TRBV7-8 to TRBJ2-1; no clear D gene. CDR3 length: 12 residues. CDR1 and CDR2 (germline): SGHVS, FQNEAQ. V lost 2 bases and J lost 9, with 8 bases in between. The variable domain in full, completed from reference TRBV7-8 and TRBJ2-1, reads GAGVSQSPRYKVAKRGQDVALRCDPISGHVSLFWYQQALGQGPEFLTYFQNEAQLDKSGLPSDRFFAERPEGSVSTLKIQRTQQEDSAVYLCASSLSSPEQFFGPGTRLTVL.

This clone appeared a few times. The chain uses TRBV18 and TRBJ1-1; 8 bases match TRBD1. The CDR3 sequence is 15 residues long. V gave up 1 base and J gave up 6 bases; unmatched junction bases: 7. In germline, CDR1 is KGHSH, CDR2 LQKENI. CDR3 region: CASSPRQGAGAEAFF. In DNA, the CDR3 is TGTGCCAGCTCACCACGGCAGGGGGCTGGGGCTGAAGCTTTCTTT.

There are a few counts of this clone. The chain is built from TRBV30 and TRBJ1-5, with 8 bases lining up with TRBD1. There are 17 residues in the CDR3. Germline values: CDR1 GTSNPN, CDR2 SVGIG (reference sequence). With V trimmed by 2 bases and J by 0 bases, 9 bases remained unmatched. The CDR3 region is CAWSTNRDRYSNQPQHF. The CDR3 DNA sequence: TGTGCCTGGAGTACCAACCGGGACAGGTATAGCAATCAGCCCCAGCATTTT.

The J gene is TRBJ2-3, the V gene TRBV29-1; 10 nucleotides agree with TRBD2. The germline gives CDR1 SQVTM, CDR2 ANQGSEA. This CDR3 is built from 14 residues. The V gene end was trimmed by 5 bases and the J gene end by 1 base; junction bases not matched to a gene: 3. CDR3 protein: CSVLSGRGTDTQYF. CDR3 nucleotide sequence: TGCAGCGTTTTAAGCGGGAGGGGCACAGATACGCAGTATTTT.

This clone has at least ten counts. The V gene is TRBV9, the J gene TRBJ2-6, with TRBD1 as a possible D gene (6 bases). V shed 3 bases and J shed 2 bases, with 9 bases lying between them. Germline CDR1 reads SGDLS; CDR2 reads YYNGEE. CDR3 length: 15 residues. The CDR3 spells CASSARQAGANVLTF. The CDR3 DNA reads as TGTGCCAGCAGCGCCCGACAGGCTGGGGCCAACGTCCTGACTTTC.